The 15 T cell receptor beta chains listed next were all sequenced from one sample in a study of OX40 agonist ivuxolimab in advanced cancers. Assay: immunoSEQ multiplex PCR; the TCRdb copy retains only in-frame clones and omits some. This sample has about 36,000 clones; less than 80% occur once, and the top ten carry over 10%. The sequencing here drew on CD4+ or CD8+ T cells sorted from blood, taken in a trial of the OX40 agonist ivuxolimab. These receptors were obtained from an adult with an advanced solid tumor such as melanoma, head and neck, liver or kidney cancer.

This chain connects TRBV5-4 to TRBJ2-5, with a tentative D call TRBD2 (5 bases). CDR1 is SGHNT, CDR2 YYREEE, per germline (reference sequence). CDR3 length: 14 amino acids. Trimming pared 1 base from V and 5 bases from J, leaving 12 bases between. The CDR3 loop reads CASSLRLQTETQYF. CDR3 DNA sequence: TGTGCCAGCAGCTTGAGACTACAAACGGAGACCCAGTACTTC.

The chain employs TRBV2 and TRBJ2-7, with D unclear. The CDR3 consists of 13 residues. CDR1 is SNHLY and CDR2 is FYNNEI in the germline V gene. The V gene lost 1 base and the J gene lost 0 bases, with 4 bases spanning the gap. The CDR3 DNA sequence: TGTGCCAGCAGTGAAGGGTCCTCCTACGAGCAGTACTTC. It is translated as CASSEGSSYEQYF.

The J gene is TRBJ2-5, the V gene TRBV19; 8 nucleotides agree with TRBD2. The DNA end favors TRBJ2-7, so the J call may be wrong. Germline V gene sequence: CDR1 LNHDA, CDR2 SQIVND (reference sequence). The CDR3 extends over 13 amino acids. This chain's CDR3 is CASSLKREHEQYF. CDR3 DNA sequence: TGTGCCAGTAGTTTGAAGCGGGAGCACGAGCAGTACTTC.

This clone showed up just once. CDR3 coding DNA: TGTGCCAGTAGCAACGATGGGGCCCCTAACACTGAAGCTTTCTTT. Residues: CASSNDGAPNTEAFF. This chain joins TRBV19 and TRBJ1-1, with TRBD1 as a possible D gene (5 bases). This CDR3 spans 15 amino acids. In germline, CDR1 is LNHDA, CDR2 SQIVND (reference sequence). The V end was cut by 6 bases, the J end by 2 bases, with 16 bases between.

This chain joins TRBV28 and TRBJ1-5, with D perhaps matching TRBD1 (6 bases). This CDR3 is built from 15 residues. Germline CDR1 reads MDHEN; CDR2 reads SYDVKM. The V and J ends lost 7 bases and 4 bases respectively, with 17 bases between them. Here the CDR3 DNA reads TGTGCCAGCATTCCTTGGGGCACAGGGAATCAGCCCCAGCATTTT. This translates into CASIPWGTGNQPQHF. The complete variable domain, with remaining parts taken from reference TRBV28 and TRBJ1-5, reads DVKVTQSSRYLVKRTGEKVFLECVQDMDHENMFWYRQDPGLGLRLIYFSYDVKMKEKGDIPEGYSVSREKKERFSLILESASTNQTSMYLCASIPWGTGNQPQHFGDGTRLSIL.

This chain joins TRBV5-4 and TRBJ1-1; no definite D call. Trimming stripped 2 bases from V and 0 bases from J, with 11 bases between. This CDR3 contains 15 residues. Germline V gene data show CDR1 as SGHNT and CDR2 as YYREEE (reference sequence). The CDR3 spells CASSLQRGMNTEAFF. The CDR3 DNA follows: TGTGCCAGCAGCTTACAGCGTGGCATGAACACTGAAGCTTTCTTT.

This clone was recorded a few times. This chain connects TRBV19 to TRBJ1-5; 7 positions agree with TRBD1. V lost 4 bases to trimming and J lost 6 bases; unmatched junction nucleotides: 6. The germline V gene has CDR1 LNHDA and CDR2 SQIVND (reference sequence). The CDR3 totals 14 residues. The CDR3 DNA is TGTGCCAGTAGTACGACAGGGACAAGTCAGCCCCAGCATTTT. Translated, it gives CASSTTGTSQPQHF.

This clone occurred a few times. The rearrangement joins TRBV14 to TRBJ1-2; no clear D gene. Germline loops: CDR1 SGHDN, CDR2 FVKESK. CDR3 length equals 12 residues. V was shortened by 4 bases and J by 8 bases, with 11 bases between the two germline ends. The CDR3 DNA reads TGTGCCAGCAGCCGGATCGGGAGGGGCTACACCTTC. Its translation is CASSRIGRGYTF.

This chain uses TRBV18 with TRBJ1-3, with 8 bases matching TRBD1. With V trimmed by 3 bases and J by 4 bases, 8 bases remained unmatched. Germline lookup yields CDR1 KGHSH and CDR2 LQKENI. This CDR3 has 16 residues. This CDR3 is CASSPLDRVDGNTIYF. CDR3 nucleotide sequence: TGTGCCAGCTCACCGCTGGACAGGGTGGACGGAAACACCATATATTTT.

The rearrangement joins TRBV6-5 to TRBJ2-2; a weak D match, TRBD1 (5 bases). Germline V gene sequence: CDR1 MNHEY, CDR2 SVGAGI. The germline V and J ends were trimmed by 7 bases and 3 bases, with 15 bases remaining between them. The CDR3 has 15 residues. In nucleotides, the CDR3 is TGTGCCAGCAAATCGCTGCAAGGGGACACCGGGGAGCTGTTTTTT. It specifies CASKSLQGDTGELFF.

The chain uses TRBV9 and TRBJ2-3; the D gene is possibly TRBD2 (6 bases). V was shortened by 0 bases and J by 0 bases, with 8 bases between the two germline ends. This CDR3 region has 15 residues. Germline V gives CDR1 SGDLS, CDR2 YYNGEE. CDR3 in amino acids: CASSVAAGSTDTQYF. The CDR3 nucleotides are TGTGCCAGCAGCGTAGCGGCGGGAAGCACAGATACGCAGTATTTT.

The chain is built from TRBV5-1 and TRBJ2-7; 11 bases agree with TRBD1. With V trimmed by 2 bases and J by 6 bases, 4 bases remained unmatched. The CDR3 runs to 14 residues. Germline loops: CDR1 SGHRS, CDR2 YFSETQ. In nucleotides, the CDR3 is TGCGCCAGCAGCTTTTGGACAGGGGGCGGCGAGCAGTACTTC. This gives the protein CASSFWTGGGEQYF.

The chain is built from TRBV7-9 and TRBJ2-7; D is undetermined. The CDR3 consists of 14 residues. Per germline, CDR1 SEHNR and CDR2 FQNEAQ (reference sequence). Deletions cut 1 base from V and 0 bases from J, with 7 bases between. CDR3 sequence reads: CASSLEVSSYEQYF. The CDR3 DNA follows: TGTGCCAGCAGCTTAGAGGTGAGCTCCTACGAGCAGTACTTC.

This chain connects TRBV5-1 to TRBJ2-3, with 9 nucleotides matching TRBD2. The junction had 7 bases not matched to a gene; V was cut back by 0 bases and J by 2 bases. CDR1 and CDR2 from the germline V gene are SGHRS and YFSETQ. This CDR3 is built from 17 residues. This CDR3 is CASSLEPSGTNTDTQYF. The DNA of the CDR3 is TGCGCCAGCAGCTTGGAACCTAGCGGGACTAACACAGATACGCAGTATTTT.

This rearrangement joins TRBV7-8 to TRBJ1-1; possibly TRBD1 for D (6 bases). The germline V gene encodes CDR1 SGHVS and CDR2 FQNEAQ. The CDR3 sequence is 15 residues long. V dropped 1 base and J dropped 4 bases, with 13 bases sitting between them. CDR3 residues: CASSLVIRGVTEAFF. CDR3 in DNA: TGTGCCAGCAGCTTAGTTATCAGGGGAGTCACTGAAGCTTTCTTT.